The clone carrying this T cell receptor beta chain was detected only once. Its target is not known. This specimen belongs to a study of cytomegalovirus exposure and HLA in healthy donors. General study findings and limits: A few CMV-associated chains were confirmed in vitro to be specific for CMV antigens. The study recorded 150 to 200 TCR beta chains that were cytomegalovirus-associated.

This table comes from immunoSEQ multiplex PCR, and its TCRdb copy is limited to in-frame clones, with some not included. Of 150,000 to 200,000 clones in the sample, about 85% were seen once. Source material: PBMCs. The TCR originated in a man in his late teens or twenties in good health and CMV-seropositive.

In nucleotides, the CDR3 is TGTGCCAGCAGTGAGGACTACACTGAAGCTTTCTTT. This sequence encodes CASSEDYTEAFF. The chain links TRBV2 to TRBJ1-1; D is unresolved. The germline V gene encodes CDR1 SNHLY and CDR2 FYNNEI. This CDR3 is 12 amino acids long. Trimming stripped 3 bases from V and 3 bases from J, with 5 bases between.